The next 28 T cell receptor beta chains were all read from a single sample in a study of memory CD4+ T cells and cytomegalovirus serostatus. Produced via immunoSEQ multiplex PCR; TCRdb's table is partial and in-frame only. The repertoire includes tens of thousands of clones, 60% to 85% of them detected once, and roughly 5% sits in the top ten. Single viable CD3+CD4+CD8-CD45RO+ cells were sorted as the memory CD4+ T cells. Specimen: memory CD4+ T cells from blood. These receptors all come from an adult in good health and CMV-seropositive.

The chain uses TRBV2 and TRBJ1-5, with 8 bases identical to TRBD1. This CDR3 has 18 residues. In germline, CDR1 is SNHLY, CDR2 FYNNEI. J lost 4 bases, V lost 8 bases, and 19 bases had no gene match. This chain's CDR3 is CASLYTRQGAGGNQPQHF. CDR3 coding DNA: TGTGCCAGCCTATACACGAGGCAGGGGGCCGGGGGGAATCAGCCCCAGCATTTT.

This clone was found a few times. CDR3 residues: CASSQGGETQYF. In DNA form, the CDR3 reads TGCGCCAGCAGTCAGGGGGGAGAGACCCAGTACTTC. The genes are TRBV5-1 and TRBJ2-5; TRBD1 is a possible D gene (7 bases). This CDR3 comprises 12 residues. V was clipped by 5 bases and J by 4 bases, with 9 bases between them. Per germline, CDR1 SGHRS and CDR2 YFSETQ.

This chain uses TRBV5-1 with TRBJ2-7; D not certain. The V and J ends lost 0 bases and 6 bases respectively, with 16 bases between them. The CDR3 is 15 residues long. Germline V lookup: CDR1 SGHRS, CDR2 YFSETQ. As DNA, the CDR3 is TGCGCCAGCAGCTTGGTAAGCGAGTGGCCCGGCGAGCAGTACTTC. Amino acid sequence: CASSLVSEWPGEQYF.

The chain couples TRBV25-1 to TRBJ2-7, with D possibly being TRBD1 (6 bases). Germline V gene sequence: CDR1 MGHDK, CDR2 SYGVNS. Between the trimmed V and J ends, which lost 3 bases and 1 base, there was a span of 13 bases. The CDR3 loop spans 15 amino acids. The CDR3 here is CASSDPQGWSYEQYF. Written as DNA, the CDR3 is TGTGCCAGCAGTGACCCACAGGGATGGTCCTACGAGCAGTACTTC.

The rearrangement links TRBV5-1 to TRBJ1-5; D gene uncertain. Trimming left V 4 bases short and J 5 bases short, with 13 bases between. CDR3 length equals 14 residues. Germline CDR1 and CDR2: SGHRS and YFSETQ. The CDR3 protein is CASSPDFRYQPQHF. The CDR3 bases are TGCGCCAGCAGCCCGGACTTTCGGTATCAGCCCCAGCATTTT. The full variable domain, its missing parts supplied by reference TRBV5-1 and TRBJ1-5, is KAGVTQTPRYLIKTRGQQVTLSCSPISGHRSVSWYQQTPGQGLQFLFEYFSETQRNKGNFPGRFSGRQFSNSRSEMNVSTLELGDSALYLCASSPDFRYQPQHFGDGTRLSIL.

The CDR3 sequence is CASTPGRLPTYEQYF. The CDR3 bases are TGTGCCAGCACCCCCGGACGGCTACCTACCTACGAGCAGTACTTC. The chain recombines TRBV6-7 with TRBJ2-7; unclear D gene. TRBV6-7 is marked as an open reading frame, function uncertain. CDR3 length equals 15 residues. Trimming left V 7 bases short and J 2 bases short, with 18 bases between.

J is TRBJ2-6 and V is TRBV6-5; D is unresolved. This CDR3 is 16 amino acids long. V dropped 0 bases and J dropped 2 bases, with 8 bases sitting between them. Germline V gene data show CDR1 as MNHEY and CDR2 as SVGAGI. The CDR3 here is CASSYSTAPGANVLTF. The CDR3, as DNA: TGTGCCAGCAGTTACTCCACGGCTCCTGGGGCCAACGTCCTGACTTTC.

The chain uses TRBV11-1 and TRBJ1-1, with D maybe TRBD1 (6 bases). With 1 base removed from V and 1 base from J, the gap between germline ends came to 10 bases. CDR1 and CDR2 from the germline V gene are SGHAT and FQDESV (reference sequence). The CDR3 covers 15 residues. The DNA for the CDR3 is TGTGCCAGCAGCTTAGGGTTACAGGGGAACACTGAAGCTTTCTTT. The encoded protein is CASSLGLQGNTEAFF.

The chain employs TRBV27 and TRBJ2-7; a weak D match, TRBD2 (5 bases). This CDR3 contains 13 residues. V shed 4 bases and J shed 7 bases, with 14 bases lying between them. Germline V lookup: CDR1 MNHEY, CDR2 SMNVEV (reference sequence). The CDR3 nucleotides are TGTGCCAGCAGTTCCAGCCCGGGGTTTGAGCAGTACTTC. It is translated as CASSSSPGFEQYF.

The V and J genes are TRBV11-3 and TRBJ2-5; a weak D match, TRBD1 (6 bases). Germline V gene lookup returns CDR1 SGHNT and CDR2 YENEEA. The ends were cut back, 3 bases at V and 2 bases at J, with 10 bases in the middle. The CDR3 totals 14 residues. The CDR3 is CASSLGHSQETQYF. CDR3 coding DNA: TGTGCCAGCAGCTTGGGACATTCACAAGAGACCCAGTACTTC.

The CDR3 region has the DNA TGTGCCAGCAGCCTTGGGATAGCGGGGTTAGAAGAGCAGTACTTC. Residues: CASSLGIAGLEEQYF. This chain joins TRBV5-4 and TRBJ2-7, with TRBD2 identical over 8 bases. CDR3 size: 15 residues. With 4 bases clipped from V and 7 bases from J, the junction kept 13 bases outside the gene matches. CDR1 and CDR2 from the germline V gene are SGHNT and YYREEE (reference sequence).

The chain couples TRBV6-5 to TRBJ2-5; possibly TRBD2 for D (6 bases). With 6 bases removed from V and 5 bases from J, the gap between germline ends came to 16 bases. The CDR3 length is 14 residues. The germline CDR1 and CDR2 sequences are MNHEY and SVGAGI. The CDR3 coding sequence is TGTGCCAGCAGCTCACCGACTAGAAGGGAGACCCAGTACTTC. Translation: CASSSPTRRETQYF.

The rearrangement uses TRBV5-4 and TRBJ2-7; TRBD1 matches at 8 bases. CDR1 is SGHNT and CDR2 is YYREEE in the germline V gene (reference sequence). The J segment lost 6 bases and the V segment lost 4 bases, leaving 9 bases of the junction unmatched. The CDR3 length is 14 residues. The CDR3 spells CASSGRDRTSEQYF. The DNA of the CDR3 is TGTGCCAGCAGCGGCCGGGACAGGACATCCGAGCAGTACTTC.

The chain is built from TRBV27 and TRBJ1-4; possibly TRBD1 for D (5 bases). The CDR3 spans 17 residues. Trimming took off 5 bases at V and 0 bases at J, with 16 bases between the two ends. Per germline, CDR1 MNHEY and CDR2 SMNVEV (reference sequence). The DNA of the CDR3 is TGTGCCAGCAGTAAGGGAGACAGACTCGCAACTAATGAAAAACTGTTTTTT. Translated: CASSKGDRLATNEKLFF.

J is TRBJ1-2 and V is TRBV19; 7 positions agree with TRBD1. Germline lookup yields CDR1 LNHDA and CDR2 SQIVND (reference sequence). This CDR3 is 14 amino acids long. V shed 3 bases and J 4 bases; nucleotides not matched to a gene: 5. The CDR3 DNA is TGTGCCAGTAGTATGACAGGGCTCGCCTATGGCTACACCTTC. Residues: CASSMTGLAYGYTF.

The chain is built from TRBV5-1 and TRBJ2-1; 8 bases are shared with TRBD1. Trimming cost V 0 bases and J 8 bases; bases outside gene matches: 7. The length of the CDR3 is 15 residues. Germline CDR1 reads SGHRS; CDR2 reads YFSETQ. The CDR3 bases are TGCGCCAGCAGCTTGGCAGGGGGCAGTACGGATGAGCAGTTCTTC. Residues: CASSLAGGSTDEQFF.

This chain connects TRBV19 to TRBJ1-4; TRBD1 is a possible D gene (6 bases). This CDR3 has 16 residues. The V end was cut by 5 bases, the J end by 0 bases, with 13 bases between. Per germline, CDR1 LNHDA and CDR2 SQIVND (reference sequence). The CDR3 region is CASSGQTHATNEKLFF. For the CDR3, the DNA is TGTGCCAGTAGTGGACAGACCCATGCAACTAATGAAAAACTGTTTTTT. Together with reference TRBV19 and TRBJ1-4, the CDR3 gives the full variable domain: DGGITQSPKYLFRKEGQNVTLSCEQNLNHDAMYWYRQDPGQGLRLIYYSQIVNDFQKGDIAEGYSVSREKKESFPLTVTSAQKNPTAFYLCASSGQTHATNEKLFFGSGTQLSVL.

The gene calls are TRBV28 and TRBJ2-7; D is perhaps TRBD1 (5 bases). CDR1 is MDHEN and CDR2 is SYDVKM in the germline V gene. The CDR3 has 14 amino acids. V lost 4 bases and J 6 bases, leaving 16 bases between the germline ends. The CDR3 spells CASSWGTLQGEQYF. CDR3 coding DNA: TGTGCCAGCAGTTGGGGAACCCTCCAGGGCGAGCAGTACTTC.

The J gene is TRBJ2-3, the V gene TRBV27, with TRBD2 matching 9 bases. V lost 4 bases and J lost 2; bases outside the gene matches: 13. The germline V gene has CDR1 MNHEY and CDR2 SMNVEV (reference sequence). This CDR3 contains 18 residues. The CDR3 reads CASSSYRPSGESTDTQYF. The CDR3 coding sequence is TGTGCCAGCAGTTCCTATCGCCCTAGCGGGGAGTCCACAGATACGCAGTATTTT.

This chain connects TRBV19 to TRBJ1-3; 7 positions agree with TRBD1. The CDR3 extends over 16 amino acids. CDR1 and CDR2 from the germline V gene are LNHDA and SQIVND (reference sequence). V was pared by 2 bases and J by 3 bases, with 7 bases of the junction left unmatched. The DNA of the CDR3 is TGTGCCAGTAGTATACAGACAGGGACGGTTGGAAACACCATATATTTT. Its translation is CASSIQTGTVGNTIYF.

J is TRBJ2-7 and V is TRBV2; TRBD2 matches 10 bases. CDR3 length: 18 residues. From germline, CDR1 is SNHLY and CDR2 FYNNEI. J was trimmed by 1 base and V by 5 bases; bases with no gene match: 14. The CDR3 DNA reads as TGTGCCAGCAGTCCACTAGCGGGATTGATTAAGAGGTCCTACGAGCAGTACTTC. It encodes CASSPLAGLIKRSYEQYF.

CDR3 sequence (DNA): TGCGCCAGCAGCTATGACGGACAGCTCAATCAGCCCCAGCATTTT. Translation: CASSYDGQLNQPQHF. The chain employs TRBV5-1 and TRBJ1-5; possibly TRBD1 for D (6 bases). Germline-derived CDR1 and CDR2 are SGHRS and YFSETQ. Trimming stripped 3 bases from V and 3 bases from J, with 13 bases between. The CDR3 contains 15 residues.

The chain joins TRBV19 to TRBJ2-1; 9 positions agree with TRBD2. The CDR3 covers 16 residues. V trimming: 4 bases; J trimming: 4 bases; junction bases outside the gene matches: 8. Germline V CDR1 and CDR2: LNHDA, SQIVND (reference sequence). The CDR3 region has the DNA TGTGCCAGTAGTAACGTCTGGGCGGGAGGGTACAATGAGCAGTTCTTC. Translation gives CASSNVWAGGYNEQFF.

Regarding this clone: This sample also contains other DNA sequences that code for the same CDR3. The chain couples TRBV6-1 to TRBJ2-5; TRBD2 matches at 12 bases. Germline V gene data show CDR1 as MNHNS and CDR2 as SASEGT. This CDR3 contains 16 residues. With 2 bases clipped from V and 0 bases from J, the junction kept 1 base outside the gene matches. The CDR3 reads CASSELAGGHQETQYF. CDR3 bases: TGTGCCAGCAGTGAACTAGCGGGGGGGCACCAAGAGACCCAGTACTTC.

The V gene is TRBV11-3, the J gene TRBJ2-3, with D unresolved. The germline gives CDR1 SGHNT, CDR2 YENEEA. The CDR3 loop spans 13 amino acids. Trimming left V 5 bases short and J 1 base short, with 7 bases between. The CDR3 spells CASSPGGTDTQYF. The DNA of the CDR3 is TGTGCCAGCAGCCCCGGCGGCACAGATACGCAGTATTTT.

V is TRBV6-6 and J is TRBJ2-5; D ambiguous. The CDR3 is 15 residues long. The V gene's germline CDR1 is MNHNY and CDR2 SVGAGI (reference sequence). Deletions cut 7 bases from V and 5 bases from J, with 20 bases between. The CDR3 sequence: CASTPSAQRSETQYF. Here the CDR3 DNA reads TGTGCCAGCACACCATCCGCCCAACGTTCGGAGACCCAGTACTTC.

The chain uses TRBV2 and TRBJ1-2, with a weak D call TRBD1 (6 bases). This CDR3 is built from 13 residues. The germline gives CDR1 SNHLY, CDR2 FYNNEI. V was clipped by 6 bases and J by 5 bases, with 13 bases between them. CDR3 bases: TGTGCCAGCAGACCTCAGGGGTCTTATGGCTACACCTTC. It yields the protein CASRPQGSYGYTF.

The chain links TRBV18 to TRBJ2-7, with TRBD1 identical over 8 bases. The CDR3 is 18 residues long. The germline CDR1 and CDR2 sequences are KGHSH and LQKENI. V was pared by 2 bases and J by 1 base, with 13 bases of the junction left unmatched. For the CDR3, the DNA is TGTGCCAGCTCACCAGTTTTTCAGGACAGGGTGGGGTCCTACGAGCAGTACTTC. Residues: CASSPVFQDRVGSYEQYF.